This is a list of T cell receptor beta chains from one sample in a study of beta chain features in type 1 diabetes. Assay: immunoSEQ multiplex PCR; the TCRdb copy retains only in-frame clones and omits some. The sample has 130,000 or so clones; about a tenth are singletons. Sequenced sample: central memory CD4+ T cells from blood. The origin of the receptors is a man aged 18-30 years in good health. Each CDR3 is given with its conserved first and last residue. Fields, in order: D gene, clone size, V gene, J gene, CDR3 DNA, CDR3 protein. D genes are given only for firm matches. Size values are once, few and many counts, or a class for expanded clones, and some rows have none.

TRBD1	NA	TRBV6-6	TRBJ2-5	TGTGCCAGCAGTTGGGACAGGGATTACCAAGAGACCCAGTACTTC	CASSWDRDYQETQYF
NA	few	TRBV5-1	TRBJ1-2	TGCGCCAGCAGCTTGGACAGCTGGGATGGCTACACCTTC	CASSLDSWDGYTF
NA	NA	TRBV27	TRBJ2-6	TGTGCCAGCAGTAGGGGCCCAGGGGCTGGGGCCAACGTCCTGACTTTC	CASSRGPGAGANVLTF
TRBD1	few	TRBV5-6	TRBJ2-7	TGTGCCAGCAGCGCGGACAGGGGAGCCTACGAGCAGTACTTC	CASSADRGAYEQYF
TRBD1	few	TRBV5-6	TRBJ1-2	TGTGCCAGCAGCTCCGCAGGGGGCAGGCGAGCGGGCTATGGCTACACCTTC	CASSSAGGRRAGYGYTF
NA	NA	TRBV30	TRBJ2-7	TGTGCCTGGAGTAGCAAGTACGAGCAGTACTTC	CAWSSKYEQYF
TRBD2	NA	TRBV18	TRBJ2-1	TGTGCCAGCTCTCCAGCCCGTGTTAGCGGGGGCCGGAGCTCCTACAATGAGCAGTTCTTC	CASSPARVSGGRSSYNEQFF
NA	NA	TRBV7-2	TRBJ2-5	TGTGCCAGCAGCCCGTCCCACCAAGAGACCCAGTACTTC	CASSPSHQETQYF
NA	NA	TRBV30	TRBJ1-6	TGTGCCTGGAGTTCTGCGGTGAATTATAATTCACCCCTCCACTTT	CAWSSAVNYNSPLHF
NA	few	TRBV15	TRBJ2-7	TGTGCCACCAGCAGAGACGAAGGGGGTCGCGAGCAGTACTTC	CATSRDEGGREQYF
TRBD1	few	TRBV29-1	TRBJ1-1	TGCAGCGTTGAAGGAGGGGCAGGGGGCACTGAAGCTTTCTTT	CSVEGGAGGTEAFF
TRBD2	few	TRBV25-1	TRBJ2-3	TGTGCCAGCAGTGGACGTGGGACTAGAGCTAGCACAGATACGCAGTATTTT	CASSGRGTRASTDTQYF
NA	once	TRBV7-2	TRBJ1-3	TGTGCCAGCAGCCAACAGGTGCTCGGAAACACCATATATTTT	CASSQQVLGNTIYF
NA	few	TRBV7-9	TRBJ2-3	TGTGCCAGCAGCTCGGGGGTTACAGATACGCAGTATTTT	CASSSGVTDTQYF
TRBD1	many	TRBV7-2	TRBJ2-5	TGTGCCAGCAGCCCGTCCCGGGACAGCCAAGAGACCCAGTACTTC	CASSPSRDSQETQYF
NA	few	TRBV10-3	TRBJ1-4	TGTGCCATCAGTGAGTCGGCCAGCAAAGGGGTTAATGAAAAACTGTTTTTT	CAISESASKGVNEKLFF
TRBD1	few	TRBV30	TRBJ1-6	TGTGCCTGGAGTGAGGGACAGGGCTATAATTCACCCCTCCACTTT	CAWSEGQGYNSPLHF
TRBD1	NA	TRBV7-6	TRBJ1-6	TGTGCCAGCAGCTTAACAGGGGGCACTTCACCCCTCCACTTT	CASSLTGGTSPLHF